This T cell receptor (beta chain) was captured by sequencing in a study of T cell responses to AZD1222 COVID-19 vaccine. Findings of the study overall: The study identified only six AZD1222 recipients as seropositive at baseline. CD4 TCRs covered the whole spike, strongest at regions 160-218 and 743-854. Spike-specific TCR breadth and depth were elevated following two AZD1222 doses. Among spike-specific TCRs, nearly half reportedly target unmutated variant regions.

Worth noting for this clone: What it binds is unknown.

The method was immunoSEQ multiplex PCR; TCRdb's version includes in-frame clones alone and lacks a portion of them. This sample carries about 150,000 clones, 90% to 95% of them seen once, and the ten largest clones take approximately 3.6%. This clonotype was sampled from an adult who received the AZD1222 COVID-19 vaccine. Sequencing was performed on peripheral blood, taken 28 days after the second AZD1222 dose.

Here the CDR3 reads CASRGTLNTEAFF. In DNA form, the CDR3 reads TGTGCCAGCAGAGGGACGTTGAACACTGAAGCTTTCTTT. The V and J genes are TRBV7-9 and TRBJ1-1; D may be TRBD1 (5 bases). CDR1 is SEHNR, CDR2 FQNEAQ, per germline (reference sequence). The CDR3 runs to 13 residues. V lost 6 bases and J lost 0, with 8 bases in between.